The present T cell receptor (beta chain) was sequenced within a study of cytomegalovirus exposure and HLA in healthy donors. Study results and limitations: Most sequenced TCRs were rare (though some public TCRs occurred in many donors). In a later analysis, TCR beta V- and J-gene trimming showed a link to a missense DCLRE1C variant.

The PCR contained 60 Vbeta and 13 Jbeta primers. Only in-frame clones appear in the TCRdb table, and some are missing; sequencing was by immunoSEQ multiplex PCR. The table lists fewer than 200,000 clones, around 73% of them singletons, with roughly 5.2% in the top ten. This clone was seen a few times. Its antigen is not known. V lost 5 bases and J lost 4, with 15 bases in between. The CDR3 extends over 15 amino acids. Germline CDR1 SGHTA, CDR2 FQGNSA. The sequenced sample consisted of PBMCs. This clonotype was obtained from a young woman in good health and CMV-seropositive. The chain couples TRBV7-2 to TRBJ2-4; D unresolved. For the CDR3, the DNA is TGTGCCAGCAGCAAAGCACCGGGTACGAAAAACATTCAGTACTTC. Protein: CASSKAPGTKNIQYF.